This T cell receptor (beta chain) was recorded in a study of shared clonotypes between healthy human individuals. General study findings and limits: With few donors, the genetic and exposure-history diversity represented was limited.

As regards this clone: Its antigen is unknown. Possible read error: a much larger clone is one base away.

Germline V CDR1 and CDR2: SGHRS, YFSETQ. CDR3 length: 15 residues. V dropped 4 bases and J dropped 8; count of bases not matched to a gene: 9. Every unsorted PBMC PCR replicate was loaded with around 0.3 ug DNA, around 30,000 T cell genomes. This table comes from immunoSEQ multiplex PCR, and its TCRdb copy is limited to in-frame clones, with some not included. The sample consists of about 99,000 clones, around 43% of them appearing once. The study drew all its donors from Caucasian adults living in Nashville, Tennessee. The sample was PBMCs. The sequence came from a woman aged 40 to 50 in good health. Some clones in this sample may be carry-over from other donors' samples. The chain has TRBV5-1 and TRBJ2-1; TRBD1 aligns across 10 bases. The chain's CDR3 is CASSLGGTGAHEQFF. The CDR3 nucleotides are TGCGCCAGCAGCCTTGGCGGGACAGGGGCTCATGAGCAGTTCTTC.